This T cell receptor beta chain was captured by sequencing in a study of technical replicates of blood from a handful of donors. The CDR3 has 15 residues. Trimming left V 6 bases short and J 3 bases short, with 17 bases between. Germline-derived CDR1 and CDR2 are MNHEY and SVGAGI. Assay: immunoSEQ multiplex PCR; the TCRdb copy retains only in-frame clones and omits some. The sample consists of nearly 70,000 clones, about 90% of them appearing once. The TCR comes from a human donor in good health. Sequences were obtained from T cells isolated from PBMCs. The J gene is TRBJ1-1, the V gene TRBV6-5, with D possibly TRBD1 on 6 matching bases. The CDR3 sequence is CASSLQGTTDTEAFF. Written as DNA, the CDR3 is TGTGCCAGCAGCCTACAGGGAACTACCGACACTGAAGCTTTCTTT.